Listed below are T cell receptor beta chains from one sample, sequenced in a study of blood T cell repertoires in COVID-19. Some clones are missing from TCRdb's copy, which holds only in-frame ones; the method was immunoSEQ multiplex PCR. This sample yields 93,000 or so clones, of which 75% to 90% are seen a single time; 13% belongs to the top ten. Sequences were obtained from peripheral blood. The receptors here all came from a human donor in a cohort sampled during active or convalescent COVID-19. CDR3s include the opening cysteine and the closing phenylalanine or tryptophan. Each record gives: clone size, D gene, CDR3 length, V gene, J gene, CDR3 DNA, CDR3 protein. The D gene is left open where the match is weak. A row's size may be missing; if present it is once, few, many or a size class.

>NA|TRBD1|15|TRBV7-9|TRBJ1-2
TGTGCCAGCAGCCGCGGACAGGGCCCTTACTATGGCTACACCTTC
CASSRGQGPYYGYTF
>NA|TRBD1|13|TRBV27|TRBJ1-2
TGTGCCAGCAGTAAACAGGGGGGGTGGGGCTACACCTTC
CASSKQGGWGYTF
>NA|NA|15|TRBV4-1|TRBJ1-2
TGCGCCAGCAGCCAATCGCCGGGGTTGTTCCGCGGCTACACCTTC
CASSQSPGLFRGYTF
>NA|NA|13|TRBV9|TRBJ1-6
TGTGCCAGCAGCGTGGGGCAGGGTTCACCCCTCCACTTT
CASSVGQGSPLHF
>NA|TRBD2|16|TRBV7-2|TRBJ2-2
TGTGCCAGCAGCTTAGTGGTGGCGGGAGGCACCGGGGAGCTGTTTTTT
CASSLVVAGGTGELFF
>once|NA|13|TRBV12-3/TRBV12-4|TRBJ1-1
TGTGCCAGCAGCCTCTCGGAGGTGGGTGAAGCTTTCTTT
CASSLSEVGEAFF
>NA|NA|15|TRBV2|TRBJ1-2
TGTGCCAGCAGTGTCGCGGTCAGAGCTAACTATGGCTACACCTTC
CASSVAVRANYGYTF
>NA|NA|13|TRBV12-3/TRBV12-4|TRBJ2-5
TGTGCCAGCAGTTTATTCGGGGGAGAGACCCAGTACTTC
CASSLFGGETQYF
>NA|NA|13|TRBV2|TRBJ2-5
TGTGCCAGCAGTGAACCAGGGTACGAGACCCAGTACTTC
CASSEPGYETQYF
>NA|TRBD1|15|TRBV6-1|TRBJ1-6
TGTGCCAGCACTGAATTGCCGACAGGGGGCTCACCCCTCCACTTT
CASTELPTGGSPLHF
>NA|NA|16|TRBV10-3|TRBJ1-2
TGTGCCATCAGTCGAAAAAGGACAGACTCTAACTATGGCTACACCTTC
CAISRKRTDSNYGYTF
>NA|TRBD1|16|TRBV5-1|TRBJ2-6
TGCGCCAGCAGCTTGGAAGGGGGCGACGGGGCCAACGTCCTGACTTTC
CASSLEGGDGANVLTF
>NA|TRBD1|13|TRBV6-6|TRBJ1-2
TGTGCCAGCAGTCCTGACAGGGAGAGGGGCTACACCTTC
CASSPDRERGYTF
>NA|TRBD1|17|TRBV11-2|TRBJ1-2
TGTGCCAGCAGCTTAGCGAGGACAGGGGGCGCCGCTCGGGGCTACACCTTC
CASSLARTGGAARGYTF
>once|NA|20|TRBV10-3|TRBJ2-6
TGTGCCATCAGTGAGCCGGGTAGGAACGTCCCCCGCGGTGGGGCCAACGTCCTGACTTTC
CAISEPGRNVPRGGANVLTF
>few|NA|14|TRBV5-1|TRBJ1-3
TGCGCCAGCAGTTTAGGGGGTTCTGGAAACACCATATATTTT
CASSLGGSGNTIYF
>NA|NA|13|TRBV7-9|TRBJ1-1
TGTGCCAGTCAAGCCGGGAGGAGCGCTGAAGCTTTCTTT
CASQAGRSAEAFF
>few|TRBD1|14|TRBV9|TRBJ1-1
TGTGCCAGCAGCGCTACAGGGGTAGGTACTGAAGCTTTCTTT
CASSATGVGTEAFF
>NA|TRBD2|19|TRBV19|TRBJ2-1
TGTGCCAGTAGGCCGGGAGGATGGGTAGGAAGCGGGGGAACCCATGAGCAGTTCTTC
CASRPGGWVGSGGTHEQFF
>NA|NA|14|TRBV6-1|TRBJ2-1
TGTGCCAGCAGTGAAGTAGGGGGTATCGATGAGCAGTTCTTC
CASSEVGGIDEQFF
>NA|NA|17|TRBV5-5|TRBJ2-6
TGTGCCAGCAGCTTGGCCTGGGCCATCTCTGGGGCCAACGTCCTGACTTTC
CASSLAWAISGANVLTF
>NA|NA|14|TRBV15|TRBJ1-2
TGTGCCACCAGCAGAGAGTTGTCGGGGGGTGGCTACACCTTC
CATSRELSGGGYTF
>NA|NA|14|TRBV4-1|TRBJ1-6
TGCGCCAGCAGCCAGGCCCAGGGCAATTCACCCCTCCACTTT
CASSQAQGNSPLHF
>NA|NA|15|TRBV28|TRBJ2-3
TGTGCCAGCAGTCCCCGAACAGGCCGCACAGATACGCAGTATTTT
CASSPRTGRTDTQYF
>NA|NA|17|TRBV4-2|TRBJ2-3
TGTGCCAGCAGCCAAGGGAGTTTTCGGGATAGCACAGATACGCAGTATTTT
CASSQGSFRDSTDTQYF
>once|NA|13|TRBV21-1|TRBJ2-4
TGTGCCAGCAGCGGGAGCCCCGGGACTAGCGAGTACTTC
CASSGSPGTSEYF
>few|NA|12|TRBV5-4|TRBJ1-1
TGTGCCAGCAGCCGTCCGGCGGCTGAAGCTTTCTTT
CASSRPAAEAFF
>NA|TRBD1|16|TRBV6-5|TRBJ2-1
TGTGCCAGCAGTTACACATTGGACAGGGCCTACAATGAGCAGTTCTTC
CASSYTLDRAYNEQFF
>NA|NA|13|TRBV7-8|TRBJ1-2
TGTGCCAGCAGCTATGACACCAACTATGGCTACACCTTC
CASSYDTNYGYTF
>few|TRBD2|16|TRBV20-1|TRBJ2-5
TGCAGTGCTAGTGGAGGGGCGGGGGGGCTCCAAGAGACCCAGTACTTC
CSASGGAGGLQETQYF
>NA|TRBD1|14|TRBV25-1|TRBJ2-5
TGTGCCAGCAGTAGGACAGGGCAGGTGGAGACCCAGTACTTC
CASSRTGQVETQYF
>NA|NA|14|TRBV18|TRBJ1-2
TGTGCCAGCTCACCCGGGACAACTAACTATGGCTACACCTTC
CASSPGTTNYGYTF
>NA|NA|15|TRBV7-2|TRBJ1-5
TGTGCCAGCAGCTTAGGGGGGGGGTTCAATCAGCCCCAGCATTTT
CASSLGGGFNQPQHF
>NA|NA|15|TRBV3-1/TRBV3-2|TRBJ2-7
TGTGCCAGCAGCCAAGACACCCAGGTCACCTACGAGCAGTACTTC
CASSQDTQVTYEQYF
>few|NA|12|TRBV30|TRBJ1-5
TGTGCCTGGAACAATGGTGATCAGCCCCAGCATTTT
CAWNNGDQPQHF
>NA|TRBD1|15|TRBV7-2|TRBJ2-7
TGTGCCAGCAGCTTCTCCGGGACAGGGGGTTACGAGCAGTACTTC
CASSFSGTGGYEQYF
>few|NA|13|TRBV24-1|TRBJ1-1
TGTGCCACCAGTGATGGGGGGACTTTTGAAGCTTTCTTT
CATSDGGTFEAFF
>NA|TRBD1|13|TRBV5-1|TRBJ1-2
TGCGCCAGCAGCGGACAGGGGAACTATGGCTACACCTTC
CASSGQGNYGYTF
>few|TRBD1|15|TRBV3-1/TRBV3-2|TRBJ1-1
TGTGCCAGCAGCCAAGGGGGACAGGGGTTTACTGAAGCTTTCTTT
CASSQGGQGFTEAFF